A selection of T cell receptor beta chains follows, all from one sample in a study of T cell responses to AZD1222 COVID-19 vaccine. Measured with immunoSEQ multiplex PCR; TCRdb has only the in-frame clones, and not every one. This table has 150,000 to 200,000 clones, about nine tenths appearing once. Material: peripheral blood, obtained 28 days after the second AZD1222 dose. These TCRs come from an adult who received the AZD1222 COVID-19 vaccine. The CDR3 runs from the conserved cysteine through the conserved F or W. The D gene is left open where the match is weak. For some rows the clone size is stated as once, few or many, or as a class when expanded; others skip it.

d_gene	abundance	v_gene	j_gene	CDR3aa	CDR3nt
TRBD1	NA	TRBV29-1	TRBJ1-2	CSVGTGTGAVSYGYTF	TGCAGCGTTGGTACCGGGACAGGGGCGGTGAGCTATGGCTACACCTTC
TRBD2	NA	TRBV27	TRBJ2-1	CASSLGGTRINNEQFF	TGTGCCAGCAGTTTAGGCGGGACTAGAATTAACAATGAGCAGTTCTTC
NA	NA	TRBV9	TRBJ2-5	CASSVDFRTDETQYF	TGTGCCAGCAGCGTAGATTTTAGGACAGATGAGACCCAGTACTTC
NA	NA	TRBV7-8	TRBJ2-7	CASTNRGAYEQYF	TGTGCCAGCACAAACCGGGGTGCTTACGAGCAGTACTTC
NA	NA	TRBV6-4	TRBJ2-3	CASSDSTFMGTQYF	TGTGCCAGCAGTGACTCGACTTTTATGGGTACGCAGTATTTT
NA	NA	TRBV10-1	TRBJ2-2	CASSEICANTGELFF	TGCGCCAGCAGCGAAATTTGTGCGAACACCGGGGAGCTGTTTTTT
TRBD2	NA	TRBV5-6	TRBJ2-5	CASSPGLAGGTTYF	TGTGCCAGCAGCCCGGGACTAGCGGGGGGCACCACCTACTTC
NA	NA	TRBV6-2/TRBV6-3	TRBJ1-1	CASSRLQGYSEAFF	TGTGCCAGCAGTCGACTACAGGGATACTCTGAAGCTTTCTTT
TRBD2	NA	TRBV5-1	TRBJ2-1	CASSLAGGTSGPNEQFF	TGCGCCAGCAGCTTGGCCGGGGGGACTAGCGGGCCGAATGAGCAGTTCTTC
NA	NA	TRBV20-1	TRBJ2-3	CSASLNRGLQTDTQYF	TGCAGTGCTAGTCTCAACAGAGGTCTTCAAACAGATACGCAGTATTTT
TRBD2	NA	TRBV14	TRBJ2-5	CASSQVPSGRTRLKETQYF	TGTGCCAGCAGCCAAGTTCCTAGCGGGAGAACTCGACTGAAAGAGACCCAGTACTTC
NA	few	TRBV19	TRBJ1-3	CASSVDTSGNTIYF	TGTGCCAGTAGTGTCGACACCTCTGGAAACACCATATATTTT
NA	NA	TRBV19	TRBJ2-5	CASSTGSQETQYF	TGTGCCAGTAGTACTGGGTCCCAAGAGACCCAGTACTTC
NA	NA	TRBV6-5	TRBJ1-4	CASSYSGRASLFF	TGTGCCAGCAGTTACTCGGGAAGAGCATCTCTGTTTTTT
NA	few	TRBV5-1	TRBJ1-5	CASSTGSNSQPQHF	TGCGCCAGCAGCACAGGGAGTAATAGTCAGCCCCAGCATTTT
NA	NA	TRBV3-1/TRBV3-2	TRBJ2-5	CASRIREETQYF	TGTGCCAGCAGAATACGAGAGGAGACCCAGTACTTC